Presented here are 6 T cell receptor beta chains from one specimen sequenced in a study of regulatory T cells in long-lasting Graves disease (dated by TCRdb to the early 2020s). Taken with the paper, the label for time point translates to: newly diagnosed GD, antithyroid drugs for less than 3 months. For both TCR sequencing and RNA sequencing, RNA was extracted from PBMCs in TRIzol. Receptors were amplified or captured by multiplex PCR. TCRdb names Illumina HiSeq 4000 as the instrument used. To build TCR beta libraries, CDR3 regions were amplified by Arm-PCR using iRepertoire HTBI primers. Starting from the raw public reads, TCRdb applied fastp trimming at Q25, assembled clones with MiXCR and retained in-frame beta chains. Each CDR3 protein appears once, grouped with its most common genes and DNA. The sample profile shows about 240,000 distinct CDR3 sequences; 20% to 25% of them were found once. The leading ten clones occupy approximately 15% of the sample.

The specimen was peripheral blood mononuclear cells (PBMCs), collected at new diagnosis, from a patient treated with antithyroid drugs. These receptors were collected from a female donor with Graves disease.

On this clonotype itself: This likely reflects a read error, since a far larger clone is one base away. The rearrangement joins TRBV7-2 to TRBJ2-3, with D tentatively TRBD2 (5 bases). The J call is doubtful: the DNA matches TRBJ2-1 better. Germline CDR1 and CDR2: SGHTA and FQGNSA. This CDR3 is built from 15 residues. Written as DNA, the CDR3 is TGTGCCAGCAGCCGGCCCTCGGGGATATACAATAAGCAGTTCTTC. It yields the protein CASSRPSGIYNKQFF.

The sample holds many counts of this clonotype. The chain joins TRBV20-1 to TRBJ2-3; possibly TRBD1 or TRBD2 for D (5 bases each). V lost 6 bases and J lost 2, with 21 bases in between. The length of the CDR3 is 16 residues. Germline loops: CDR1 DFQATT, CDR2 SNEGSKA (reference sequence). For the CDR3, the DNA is TGCAGTGCGCACACTCGCCAGGGAGAGGTCACAGATACGCAGTATTTT. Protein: CSAHTRQGEVTDTQYF.

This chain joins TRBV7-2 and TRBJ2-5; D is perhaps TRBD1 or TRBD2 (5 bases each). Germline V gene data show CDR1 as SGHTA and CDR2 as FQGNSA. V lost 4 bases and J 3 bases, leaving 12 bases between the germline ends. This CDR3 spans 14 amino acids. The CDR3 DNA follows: TGTGCCAGCAGCTACTCCGGGACGGAAGAGACCCAGTACTTC. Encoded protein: CASSYSGTEETQYF.

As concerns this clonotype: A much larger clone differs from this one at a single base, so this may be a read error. The CDR3 DNA follows: TGTGCCAGCAGCTTAGGGGGGACCCCCTTATACACTGAAGCTTTCTTT. This translates into CASSLGGTPLYTEAFF. The J gene is TRBJ1-1, the V gene TRBV7-9, with D maybe TRBD1 (5 bases). The CDR3 sequence is 16 residues long. Germline CDR1 SEHNR, CDR2 FQNEAQ (reference sequence). V lost 1 base and J lost 3, with 15 bases in between.

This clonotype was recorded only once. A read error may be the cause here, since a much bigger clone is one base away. CDR3 in amino acids: CASSRGTGGMELFF. CDR3 nucleotides: TGTGCCAGCAGCCGGGGGACAGGGGGCATGGAGCTGTTTTTT. This chain links TRBV7-2 with TRBJ2-2; 12 positions agree with TRBD1. The germline CDR1 and CDR2 sequences are SGHTA and FQGNSA. V lost 5 bases, J lost 10 bases, and 5 bases stayed unmatched. The CDR3 runs 14 residues.

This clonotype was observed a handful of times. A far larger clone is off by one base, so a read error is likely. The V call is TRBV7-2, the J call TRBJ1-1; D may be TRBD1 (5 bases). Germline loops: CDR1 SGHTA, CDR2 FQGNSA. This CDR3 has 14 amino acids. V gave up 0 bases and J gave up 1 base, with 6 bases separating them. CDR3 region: CASSLAGRNTEAFF. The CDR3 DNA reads TGTGCCAGCAGCTTAGCGGGGCGGAACACTGAAGCTTTCTTT.